This T cell receptor (beta chain) was sequenced for a study of blood T cell repertoires in COVID-19. Study-level background: Collection of acute and convalescent COVID-19 samples took place in the United States, Italy and Spain. From T cells, B-cell-depleted T cells, or PBMCs came the material, which was cDNA or gDNA.

How the authors handled the data: Estimation of nucleated cell counts was performed using reference gene primer amplification. Sequencing was performed with immunoSEQ multiplex PCR; in TCRdb, only in-frame clones are kept and a portion is missing. The DNA gave D and trimming, while V, J and clone size come from that table. The profile shows some 150,000 clones, about 85% of them singletons. The TCR sequence derives from an older woman with active or convalescent COVID-19. The specimen was peripheral blood.

Here the CDR3 reads CASSQQKPRDRGNEQFF. The CDR3, as DNA: TGTGCCAGCAGCCAACAAAAACCCCGGGACAGGGGAAATGAGCAGTTCTTC. The chain joins TRBV3-1 (or the pseudogene TRBV3-2) to TRBJ2-1; the match to TRBD1 covers 10 bases. The germline V gene encodes CDR1 LGHDT and CDR2 YNNKEL (reference sequence). Trimming took 2 bases from V and 7 from J; bases not matched to a gene: 11. This CDR3 contains 17 residues.